The 32 T cell receptor beta chains below were found in one sample sequenced in a study of beta chain features in type 1 diabetes. Which antigens these TCRs recognize remains unknown. Study observations and caveats: Patients with Type 1 diabetes showed moderately but significantly shorter TCRB CDR3s in all four CD4+ subsets.

Reverse transcription of all isolated RNA meant that expressed TCRB transcripts were sequenced. Method: immunoSEQ multiplex PCR; TCRdb's copy keeps in-frame clones and lacks some. Of around 150,000 clones detected, approximately 9.1% appear once; the ten largest clones hold around 0.64%. Sequencing was done on a sample of central memory CD4+ T cells from blood. The source of these receptors is a woman aged 25 to 39 with type 1 diabetes.

The J gene is TRBJ1-2, the V gene TRBV25-1; TRBD1 aligns across 9 bases. Trimming took 7 bases from V and 3 from J; bases not matched to a gene: 6. Germline V gene data show CDR1 as MGHDK and CDR2 as SYGVNS. The CDR3 loop spans 14 amino acids. The CDR3 nucleotides are TGTGCCAGCAATCCGGGACAGGGAGACTATGGCTACACCTTC. This gives the protein CASNPGQGDYGYTF.

Only a few counts were recorded for this clone. This chain joins TRBV4-1 and TRBJ1-4; 8 nucleotides agree with TRBD1. V lost 4 bases and J lost 14; bases outside the gene matches: 6. Germline CDR1 and CDR2: MGHRA and YSYEKL. This CDR3 contains 12 residues. CDR3 DNA sequence: TGCGCCAGCAGCCCTGACAGGGGAGAGCTGTTTTTT. Protein: CASSPDRGELFF.

This clone was recorded a few times. V and J are TRBV5-6 and TRBJ2-1; no firm D call. Germline lookup yields CDR1 SGHDT and CDR2 YYEEEE. This CDR3 comprises 16 residues. Trimming pared 1 base from V and 0 bases from J, leaving 11 bases between. CDR3 residues: CASSLLAANSYNEQFF. The CDR3 coding sequence is TGTGCCAGCAGCTTGCTTGCGGCCAACTCCTACAATGAGCAGTTCTTC.

The chain is built from TRBV4-1 and TRBJ2-7; tentatively, D is TRBD1 (7 bases). The CDR3 loop spans 15 amino acids. The germline V gene has CDR1 MGHRA and CDR2 YSYEKL. With 3 bases removed from V and 3 bases from J, the gap between germline ends came to 15 bases. CDR3: CASSHQGGGVYEQYF. Written as DNA, the CDR3 is TGCGCCAGCAGCCATCAGGGGGGAGGTGTCTACGAGCAGTACTTC.

The V and J genes are TRBV30 and TRBJ2-2; the D gene is possibly TRBD2 (6 bases). Germline-derived CDR1 and CDR2 are GTSNPN and SVGIG (reference sequence). There are 15 residues in the CDR3. The V gene lost 4 bases and the J gene lost 4 bases, with 16 bases spanning the gap. CDR3 in DNA: TGTGCCTGGAAATTTGGGGGGTCAACCACCGGGGAGCTGTTTTTT. As protein: CAWKFGGSTTGELFF.

This rearrangement joins TRBV25-1 to TRBJ2-2; weak D call: TRBD2 (6 bases). V shed 4 bases and J shed 4 bases, with 10 bases lying between them. The length of the CDR3 is 14 residues. CDR1 and CDR2 (germline): MGHDK, SYGVNS. This CDR3 is CASSGRAATGELFF. The CDR3 nucleotides are TGTGCCAGCAGTGGGAGGGCAGCCACCGGGGAGCTGTTTTTT.

The rearrangement uses TRBV30 and TRBJ2-7; D remains unclear. The germline V gene encodes CDR1 GTSNPN and CDR2 SVGIG (reference sequence). The V end lost 4 bases, the J end lost 1 base, and 8 bases lay between the germline ends. The CDR3 covers 12 residues. The CDR3 sequence: CAWNTVSYEQYF. Written as DNA, the CDR3 is TGTGCCTGGAACACAGTTTCCTACGAGCAGTACTTC.

The rearrangement links TRBV5-1 to TRBJ2-1; 8 bases agree with TRBD2. The CDR3 runs 17 residues. Germline V CDR1 and CDR2: SGHRS, YFSETQ. The trim removed 0 bases at V and 0 bases at J, leaving 5 bases unmatched. The CDR3 loop reads CASSLDVLAGSYNEQFF. The CDR3 nucleotides are TGCGCCAGCAGCTTGGATGTTCTAGCGGGCTCCTACAATGAGCAGTTCTTC.

The J gene is TRBJ2-7, the V gene TRBV4-1, with TRBD2 identical over 7 bases. CDR1 and CDR2 (germline): MGHRA, YSYEKL. After removal of 4 bases from V and 0 bases from J, the junction contained 9 bases not matched to a gene. CDR3 size: 16 residues. CDR3 loop: CASSLSAGRSSYEQYF. The CDR3 region has the DNA TGCGCCAGCAGCCTCAGCGCCGGGAGGAGCTCCTACGAGCAGTACTTC.

The chain recombines TRBV11-2 with TRBJ2-1; TRBD2 matches 11 bases. This CDR3 spans 14 amino acids. CDR1 is SGHAT, CDR2 FQNNGV, per germline. Trimming took 5 bases from V and 9 from J; bases not matched to a gene: 6. The CDR3 sequence: CASSPGLAGTEQFF. As DNA, the CDR3 is TGTGCCAGCAGCCCCGGACTAGCGGGTACTGAGCAGTTCTTC.

Only a few counts were recorded for this clone. The chain has TRBV18 and TRBJ2-7; D is ambiguous. The V and J ends lost 0 bases and 4 bases respectively, with 7 bases between them. Germline V gene sequence: CDR1 KGHSH, CDR2 LQKENI. The CDR3 is 13 residues long. The CDR3 sequence: CASSPPVTYEQYF. CDR3 DNA sequence: TGTGCCAGCTCACCACCGGTCACTTACGAGCAGTACTTC.

The V and J genes are TRBV5-1 and TRBJ2-1; 9 nucleotides agree with TRBD2. The CDR3 sequence is 15 residues long. Germline lookup yields CDR1 SGHRS and CDR2 YFSETQ. The ends lost 0 bases at V and 7 bases at J; junction bases unmatched: 5. The CDR3 nucleotides read TGCGCCAGCAGCTTGGTGGGTAGCGGGAGTAATGAGCAGTTCTTC. This codes for CASSLVGSGSNEQFF.

The chain couples TRBV10-3 to TRBJ1-5; a possible D gene is TRBD1 (5 bases). V was pared by 8 bases and J by 3 bases, with 14 bases between. The CDR3 extends over 14 amino acids. Germline V lookup: CDR1 ENHRY, CDR2 SYGVKD. The CDR3 protein is CAIGQEGSNQPQHF. The CDR3 bases are TGTGCCATCGGTCAGGAGGGGTCCAATCAGCCCCAGCATTTT.

The J gene is TRBJ2-7, the V gene TRBV2, with TRBD2 matching 8 bases. CDR1 SNHLY and CDR2 FYNNEI come from the germline V gene. The CDR3 covers 13 residues. Germline trimming cut 7 bases from V and 1 base from J; bases unmatched to any gene: 3. CDR3 in amino acids: CASMRGVSYEQYF. The CDR3 coding sequence is TGTGCCAGCATGCGGGGGGTATCCTACGAGCAGTACTTC.

This clone was observed a few times. The genes are TRBV7-9 and TRBJ2-3, with 7 nucleotides matching TRBD2. Germline assignment: CDR1 SEHNR and CDR2 FQNEAQ (reference sequence). This CDR3 has 16 residues. J was trimmed by 0 bases and V by 5 bases; bases with no gene match: 8. Here the CDR3 DNA reads TGTGCCAGCAGCCCCCGGACTAGTACTAGCACAGATACGCAGTATTTT. Protein sequence: CASSPRTSTSTDTQYF.

This clone was seen only a few times. The chain is built from TRBV6-1 and TRBJ1-5; the D is unclear. V dropped 5 bases and J dropped 5 bases, with 7 bases sitting between them. The germline CDR1 and CDR2 sequences are MNHNS and SASEGT. The length of the CDR3 is 12 residues. This chain's CDR3 is CASSLAHQPQHF. The CDR3 nucleotides read TGTGCCAGCAGTCTGGCCCATCAGCCCCAGCATTTT.

This clone was counted between two and nine times. In nucleotides, the CDR3 is TGTGCCAGCACCCCAGGGGGTCGCGGCGGCTACACCTTC. It translates to CASTPGGRGGYTF. The chain joins TRBV6-5 to TRBJ1-2, with TRBD1 identical over 7 bases. The V gene end was trimmed by 7 bases and the J gene end by 8 bases; junction bases not matched to a gene: 10. The CDR3 length is 13 residues. Per the germline V gene, CDR1 is MNHEY and CDR2 is SVGAGI.

Only a few counts were recorded for this clone. The V and J genes are TRBV5-1 and TRBJ2-1; 7 nucleotides agree with TRBD2. There are 15 residues in the CDR3. The germline CDR1 and CDR2 sequences are SGHRS and YFSETQ. The junction had 8 bases not matched to a gene; V was cut back by 1 base and J by 7 bases. In DNA, the CDR3 is TGCGCCAGCAGCTTGAGGCGGGAGCGTTTAAATGAGCAGTTCTTC. This encodes CASSLRRERLNEQFF.

The CDR3 DNA is TGTGCTAGTGGGCAGGGGCGAGAAAAACTGTTTTTT. It yields the protein CASGQGREKLFF. The rearrangement uses TRBV12-5 and TRBJ1-4; D perhaps matches TRBD1 (6 bases). The germline V gene has CDR1 LGHNT and CDR2 FRNRAP. V was pared by 6 bases and J by 8 bases, with 10 bases between. CDR3 length equals 12 residues.

The chain has TRBV6-5 and TRBJ1-2; possibly TRBD1 for D (5 bases). The germline V gene encodes CDR1 MNHEY and CDR2 SVGAGI. This CDR3 contains 15 residues. V was cut by 1 base and J by 8 bases, with 17 bases left in between. CDR3 residues: CASSYFDSSTGGYTF. In DNA, the CDR3 is TGTGCCAGCAGTTACTTTGACAGTTCAACAGGCGGCTACACCTTC.

The chain carries TRBV28 and TRBJ1-2, with a tentative D call TRBD1 (5 bases). This CDR3 has 15 amino acids. CDR1 and CDR2 (germline): MDHEN, SYDVKM. With 3 bases removed from V and 4 bases from J, the gap between germline ends came to 15 bases. The CDR3 bases are TGTGCCAGCAGTTTTCGCTCGGGGGTGGGCTATGGCTACACCTTC. Translation: CASSFRSGVGYGYTF.

This clone showed up just a few times. The CDR3 DNA reads TGTGCCAGCAGCCAAGACACTCCGGGCTCTGGAAACACCATATATTTT. Its protein is CASSQDTPGSGNTIYF. The chain joins TRBV4-2 to TRBJ1-3, with D unresolved. The germline CDR1 and CDR2 sequences are LGHNA and YNFKEQ. V was cut by 0 bases and J by 0 bases, with 9 bases left in between. The CDR3 is 16 residues long.

The rearrangement links TRBV5-1 to TRBJ1-5; D unclear. Trimming left V 0 bases short and J 7 bases short, with 11 bases between. Germline V gives CDR1 SGHRS, CDR2 YFSETQ. The CDR3 has 14 amino acids. CDR3 coding DNA: TGCGCCAGCAGCTTGGGCGGGATAGGGCAGCCCCAGCATTTT. It is translated as CASSLGGIGQPQHF.

Only a few counts were recorded for this clone. The genes are TRBV19 and TRBJ2-5, with 8 nucleotides matching TRBD1. The CDR3 consists of 13 residues. Germline values: CDR1 LNHDA, CDR2 SQIVND (reference sequence). The V gene end was trimmed by 5 bases and the J gene end by 1 base; junction bases not matched to a gene: 0. CDR3 DNA: TGTGCCAGTAGTGGACAGGGCCAAGAGACCCAGTACTTC. Protein: CASSGQGQETQYF.

This clone was observed a handful of times. DNA of the CDR3: TGTGCCAGCAGCGTAGAGGGACTGGCCTACAATGAGCAGTTCTTC. Translation: CASSVEGLAYNEQFF. The rearrangement uses TRBV9 and TRBJ2-1; a possible D gene is TRBD2 (6 bases). V was pared by 0 bases and J by 2 bases, with 9 bases between. This CDR3 spans 15 amino acids. Germline loops: CDR1 SGDLS, CDR2 YYNGEE.

This clone was found a few times. The chain recombines TRBV12-5 with TRBJ1-1; tentatively, D is TRBD1 (6 bases). Germline CDR1 is LGHNT and CDR2 is FRNRAP. Between the trimmed V and J ends, which lost 6 bases and 1 base, there was a span of 12 bases. The CDR3 length is 14 residues. The CDR3 sequence: CASGSKTGNTEAFF. In DNA form, the CDR3 reads TGTGCTAGTGGCTCCAAGACAGGGAACACTGAAGCTTTCTTT. Based on the CDR3 plus reference TRBV12-5 and TRBJ1-1, the full variable domain is DARVTQTPRHKVTEMGQEVTMRCQPILGHNTVFWYRQTMMQGLELLAYFRNRAPLDDSGMPKDRFSAEMPDATLATLKIQPSEPRDSAVYFCASGSKTGNTEAFFGQGTRLTVV.

The chain combines TRBV10-3 with TRBJ2-3; 7 positions match TRBD1. CDR1 and CDR2 (germline): ENHRY, SYGVKD. This CDR3 spans 14 amino acids. V lost 10 bases, J lost 3 bases, and 10 bases stayed unmatched. In nucleotides, the CDR3 is TGTGCCACAAACACAGGGGTTGAGACAGATACGCAGTATTTT. The encoded protein is CATNTGVETDTQYF.

The CDR3, as DNA: TGCGCCAGCAGCTTGGAGGGGTATCCCTCAGTGGGTTCCTACAATGAGCAGTTCTTC. Translating gives CASSLEGYPSVGSYNEQFF. The rearrangement uses TRBV5-1 and TRBJ2-1; possible D gene TRBD1, 5 bases. The germline V gene has CDR1 SGHRS and CDR2 YFSETQ. The CDR3 runs to 19 residues. Trimming pared 0 bases from V and 1 base from J, leaving 20 bases between.

In this sample, this clone turned up a few times. The V call is TRBV5-1, the J call TRBJ2-2; weak D call: TRBD1 (5 bases). Germline V CDR1 and CDR2: SGHRS, YFSETQ. There are 15 residues in the CDR3. Trimming cost V 3 bases and J 6 bases, with 15 bases left between them. In DNA, the CDR3 is TGCGCCAGCAGCTACACAGGCGCCTTCGCCGGGGAGCTGTTTTTT. This codes for CASSYTGAFAGELFF.

The rearrangement uses TRBV7-9 and TRBJ2-5, with 8 bases aligning to TRBD2. The CDR3 has 15 amino acids. J lost 2 bases, V lost 3 bases, and 5 bases had no gene match. Germline CDR1 and CDR2: SEHNR and FQNEAQ (reference sequence). The CDR3 bases are TGTGCCAGCAGCTTTGGTAGCGGGACACAAGAGACCCAGTACTTC. Translation: CASSFGSGTQETQYF.

The rearrangement joins TRBV29-1 to TRBJ1-5; 8 bases are a match to TRBD1. Germline V CDR1 and CDR2: SQVTM, ANQGSEA. There are 15 residues in the CDR3. Losses at the gene ends were 4 bases for V and 0 bases for J; bases not matched to a gene: 5. CDR3 DNA: TGCAGCGTTGGACAGGGGTTAGGTAGCAATCAGCCCCAGCATTTT. This translates into CSVGQGLGSNQPQHF.

This clone was picked up a small number of times. The chain carries TRBV30 and TRBJ1-2; 10 bases are a match to TRBD1. The V gene's germline CDR1 is GTSNPN and CDR2 SVGIG (reference sequence). This CDR3 has 15 amino acids. The V gene end was trimmed by 3 bases and the J gene end by 5 bases; junction bases not matched to a gene: 9. The CDR3 reads CAWRRIPGQGYGYTF. The CDR3 coding sequence is TGTGCCTGGAGGCGCATCCCGGGACAGGGGTATGGCTACACCTTC.